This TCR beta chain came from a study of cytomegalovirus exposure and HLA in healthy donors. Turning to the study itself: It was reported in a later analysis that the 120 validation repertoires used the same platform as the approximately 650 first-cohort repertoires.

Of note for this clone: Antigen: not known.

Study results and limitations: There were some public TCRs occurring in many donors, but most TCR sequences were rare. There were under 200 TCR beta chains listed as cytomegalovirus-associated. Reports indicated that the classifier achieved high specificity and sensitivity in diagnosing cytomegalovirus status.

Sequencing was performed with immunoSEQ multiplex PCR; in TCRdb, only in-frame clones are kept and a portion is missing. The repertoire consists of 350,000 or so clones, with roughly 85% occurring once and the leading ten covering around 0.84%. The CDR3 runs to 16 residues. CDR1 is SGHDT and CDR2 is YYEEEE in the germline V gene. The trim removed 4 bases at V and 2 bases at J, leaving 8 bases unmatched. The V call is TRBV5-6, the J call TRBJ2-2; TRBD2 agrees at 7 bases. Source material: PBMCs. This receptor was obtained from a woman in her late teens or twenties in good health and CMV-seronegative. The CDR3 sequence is CASSIGLVINTGELFF. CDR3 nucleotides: TGTGCCAGCAGCATCGGACTAGTCATTAACACCGGGGAGCTGTTTTTT.